This passage covers 9 T cell receptor beta chains from one sample sequenced in a study of response to subunit inactivated influenza vaccine. Via MiXCR, TCRdb re-called the RT-PCR reads, giving one row per CDR3 protein. The repertoire holds some 850,000 distinct CDR3 sequences, with under 20% as singletons. The sequences come from PBMCs from blood, collected more than 4 days after vaccination. The receptor set was obtained from a man in his fifties who received an inactivated influenza vaccine.

This chain connects TRBV2 to TRBJ2-1, with D perhaps being TRBD1 or TRBD2 (5 bases each). Germline V gene data show CDR1 as SNHLY and CDR2 as FYNNEI. The ends were cut back, 4 bases at V and 7 bases at J, with 14 bases in the middle. The CDR3 loop spans 14 amino acids. The CDR3 is CASSGVGTRNEQFF. The CDR3 DNA follows: TGTGCCAGCAGTGGCGTGGGGACGCGGAATGAGCAGTTCTTC.

This clonotype was seen a few times. The chain combines TRBV6-2 or TRBV6-3 with TRBJ2-1, with 13 bases that match TRBD2. V shed 5 bases and J 9 bases; nucleotides not matched to a gene: 10. Germline CDR1 MNHEY, CDR2 SVGEGT. The CDR3 covers 16 residues. In DNA, the CDR3 is TGTGCCAGCAGTGACTACAGGACTAGCGGGAGCTCTGAGCAGTTCTTC. Its protein is CASSDYRTSGSSEQFF.

DNA for the CDR3: TGTGCCAGCAGTGACTTTGGACGGAGAACCGGGGAGCTGTTTTTT. Translated: CASSDFGRRTGELFF. The chain uses TRBV25-1 and TRBJ2-2; no clear D. V shed 3 bases and J shed 5 bases, with 13 bases lying between them. Germline V lookup: CDR1 MGHDK, CDR2 SYGVNS. The CDR3 loop spans 15 amino acids.

This rearrangement joins TRBV28 to TRBJ2-7, with TRBD2 matching over 10 bases. CDR3 length equals 13 residues. The germline V gene encodes CDR1 MDHEN and CDR2 SYDVKM. With V trimmed by 7 bases and J by 7 bases, 7 bases remained unmatched. CDR3 bases: TGTGCCAGCATGCTAGCGGGAGCAGGGGAGCAGTACTTC. This gives the protein CASMLAGAGEQYF. Looking up the rest from reference TRBV28 and TRBJ2-7 gives the full variable domain: DVKVTQSSRYLVKRTGEKVFLECVQDMDHENMFWYRQDPGLGLRLIYFSYDVKMKEKGDIPEGYSVSREKKERFSLILESASTNQTSMYLCASMLAGAGEQYFGPGTRLTVT.

The chain employs TRBV2 and TRBJ2-6; D may be TRBD2 (6 bases). The V gene's germline CDR1 is SNHLY and CDR2 FYNNEI. The CDR3 runs to 16 residues. Trimming removed 1 base at V and 4 bases at J, with 11 bases between. The CDR3 reads CASSEEGLAGANVLTF. For the CDR3, the DNA is TGTGCCAGCAGTGAAGAGGGGCTAGCGGGGGCCAACGTCCTGACTTTC.

The V and J genes are TRBV6-5 and TRBJ2-7; D call uncertain. Trimming took off 4 bases at V and 7 bases at J, with 20 bases between the two ends. The CDR3 covers 15 residues. The V gene's germline CDR1 is MNHEY and CDR2 SVGAGI. The DNA for the CDR3 is TGTGCCAGCAGTTCAGATTTTGGTGTGGTCGGGGAGCAGTACTTC. It yields the protein CASSSDFGVVGEQYF.

The chain recombines TRBV12-3 or TRBV12-4 with TRBJ2-2; D is possibly TRBD2 (6 bases). The V end was cut by 6 bases, the J end by 7 bases, with 18 bases between. The CDR3 is 15 amino acids. The CDR3 loop reads CASRPGLQVGGELFF. CDR3 DNA: TGTGCCAGCAGGCCGGGACTTCAGGTTGGCGGGGAGCTGTTTTTT.

This clonotype came up a few times. J is TRBJ2-3 and V is TRBV29-1; TRBD2 might be the D (6 bases). This CDR3 contains 14 residues. V was trimmed by 7 bases and J by 1 base, leaving 15 bases between them. The germline CDR1 and CDR2 sequences are SQVTM and ANQGSEA. The CDR3 reads CSARWGVRTDTQYF. The CDR3 DNA sequence: TGCAGCGCCCGGTGGGGGGTCCGCACAGATACGCAGTATTTT.

This clonotype was seen repeatedly, ten times or more. The V call is TRBV7-2, the J call TRBJ2-1; D is possibly TRBD2 (7 bases). The CDR3 is made up of 15 amino acids. Per the germline V gene, CDR1 is SGHTA and CDR2 is FQGNSA. The V end was cut by 5 bases, the J end by 8 bases, with 19 bases between. CDR3 nucleotide sequence: TGTGCCAGCAGCGAGGTCGGGGGGCTTTACTATGAGCAGTTCTTC. It specifies CASSEVGGLYYEQFF. Complete variable domain (other parts from reference TRBV7-2 and TRBJ2-1): GAGVSQSPSNKVTEKGKDVELRCDPISGHTALYWYRQSLGQGLEFLIYFQGNSAPDKSGLPSDRFSAERTGGSVSTLTIQRTQQEDSAVYLCASSEVGGLYYEQFFGPGTRLTVL.